These 28 T cell receptor beta chains were all obtained from the same sample, sequenced in a study of pediatric ulcerative colitis. Clones were read by immunoSEQ multiplex PCR, and TCRdb kept only the in-frame ones, dropping some. The top ten clones hold approximately 1.5% of a sample with some 57,000 clones, 85% to 90% of them seen once. Material for sequencing was blood. These receptors originate from a boy between 10 and 17 years old who was a control in a study of pediatric ulcerative colitis.

The sample holds one count of this clone. This chain connects TRBV7-3 to TRBJ2-3; no definite D call. Germline assignment: CDR1 SGHTA and CDR2 FQGTGA. CDR3 length: 13 amino acids. Trimming shortened V by 1 base and J by 8 bases, and 10 bases separated the two germline ends. CDR3: CASSLRGTGTQYF. Here the CDR3 DNA reads TGTGCCAGCAGCTTAAGGGGAACTGGTACGCAGTATTTT.

The chain employs TRBV7-6 and TRBJ2-1; D may be TRBD2 (5 bases). The CDR3 is made up of 14 amino acids. Germline values: CDR1 SGHVS, CDR2 FNYEAQ. Trimming removed 0 bases at V and 5 bases at J, with 8 bases between. CDR3 sequence reads: CASSLAGEDNEQFF. The CDR3 DNA follows: TGTGCCAGCAGCTTAGCGGGAGAGGACAATGAGCAGTTCTTC.

The chain couples TRBV4-1 to TRBJ1-1, with TRBD1 matching over 8 bases. The V segment lost 3 bases and the J segment 8 bases; nucleotides outside the gene matches: 8. The CDR3 totals 14 residues. The germline CDR1 and CDR2 sequences are MGHRA and YSYEKL. CDR3 nucleotides: TGCGCCAGCAGCCAGCTCAGGGGGCGAGAGGAAGCTTTCTTT. Its translation: CASSQLRGREEAFF.

This chain uses TRBV27 with TRBJ2-1; 11 positions agree with TRBD2. The CDR3 length is 16 residues. The V and J ends lost 7 bases and 4 bases, in that order; junction bases with no gene match: 9. Germline V gives CDR1 MNHEY, CDR2 SMNVEV (reference sequence). The CDR3 region is CASTPSTSGVYNEQFF. In nucleotides, the CDR3 is TGTGCCAGCACCCCCTCGACTAGCGGGGTATACAATGAGCAGTTCTTC.

The chain employs TRBV6-5 and TRBJ1-1; a weak D match, TRBD1 (6 bases). The germline gives CDR1 MNHEY, CDR2 SVGAGI. Trimming cost V 2 bases and J 3 bases, with 10 bases left between them. This CDR3 is built from 14 residues. The CDR3 coding sequence is TGTGCCAGCAGTTACCGACAGGCGGACACTGAAGCTTTCTTT. Translation gives CASSYRQADTEAFF.

The chain joins TRBV10-3 to TRBJ2-7; 7 nucleotides agree with TRBD2. Trimming cost V 10 bases and J 2 bases; bases outside gene matches: 11. The CDR3 sequence is 14 residues long. CDR1 is ENHRY, CDR2 SYGVKD, per germline. CDR3 bases: TGTGCCACGACTGGGAGCGGGGCCACCTACGAGCAGTACTTC. It translates to CATTGSGATYEQYF.

The chain combines TRBV18 with TRBJ1-1; TRBD1 aligns across 11 bases. The trim removed 1 base at V and 10 bases at J, leaving 8 bases unmatched. The CDR3 covers 15 residues. The germline CDR1 and CDR2 sequences are KGHSH and LQKENI. The CDR3 region has the DNA TGTGCCAGCTCACCACAAGGAGGACAGGGGGCAACAGCTTTCTTT. Translated: CASSPQGGQGATAFF.

The rearrangement links TRBV4-1 to TRBJ2-2; 8 nucleotides align to TRBD1. V gave up 10 bases and J gave up 6 bases; unmatched junction bases: 7. CDR1 is MGHRA and CDR2 is YSYEKL in the germline V gene. This CDR3 region has 13 residues. CDR3 region: CATGQGAAGELFF. DNA of the CDR3: TGCGCCACCGGACAGGGCGCAGCCGGGGAGCTGTTTTTT.

The gene calls are TRBV5-1 and TRBJ1-2; D is perhaps TRBD1 (5 bases). Germline lookup yields CDR1 SGHRS and CDR2 YFSETQ. This CDR3 has 15 amino acids. The V and J ends lost 0 bases and 3 bases respectively, with 12 bases between them. The CDR3 coding sequence is TGCGCCAGCAGCTTGGCCGCCGGGGCAGACTATGGCTACACCTTC. It codes for CASSLAAGADYGYTF.

This clone was detected only once. The gene calls are TRBV11-2 and TRBJ2-7, with 8 bases lining up with TRBD1. Germline V gene data show CDR1 as SGHAT and CDR2 as FQNNGV. This CDR3 has 16 amino acids. J was trimmed by 3 bases and V by 1 base; bases with no gene match: 8. CDR3 nucleotides: TGTGCCAGCAGCTTAGCAGGGGGCCGGGCCCTCTACGAGCAGTACTTC. Translated, it gives CASSLAGGRALYEQYF.

For the CDR3, the DNA is TGCGCCAGCAGCCTGGACAGGGGGTATAATTCACCCCTCCACTTT. Amino acid sequence: CASSLDRGYNSPLHF. The rearrangement joins TRBV5-1 to TRBJ1-6; TRBD1 matches 10 bases. The V and J ends lost 4 bases and 4 bases, in that order; junction bases with no gene match: 2. The CDR3 loop spans 15 amino acids. Germline assignment: CDR1 SGHRS and CDR2 YFSETQ.

The CDR3 bases are TGTGCCAGCAGTGAAGTTTTGGCGGGAGTGTCCATTCAGTACTTC. Protein product: CASSEVLAGVSIQYF. The gene calls are TRBV6-1 and TRBJ2-4, with 7 bases fitting TRBD2. The CDR3 loop spans 15 amino acids. V was pared by 1 base and J by 9 bases, with 9 bases of the junction left unmatched. In germline, CDR1 is MNHNS, CDR2 SASEGT.

The rearrangement uses TRBV6-1 and TRBJ1-1, with D hard to call. The CDR3 is 13 residues long. V was shortened by 0 bases and J by 6 bases, with 8 bases between the two germline ends. Germline CDR1 is MNHNS and CDR2 is SASEGT. The CDR3 sequence: CASSEALGSEAFF. The CDR3 DNA follows: TGTGCCAGCAGTGAAGCGCTCGGGTCTGAAGCTTTCTTT.

The chain links TRBV28 to TRBJ2-1; 11 bases align to TRBD2. CDR3 length: 15 amino acids. CDR1 and CDR2 (germline): MDHEN, SYDVKM. The V and J ends lost 8 bases and 10 bases, in that order; junction bases with no gene match: 13. The CDR3 sequence is CASLPQLAGVGEQFF. CDR3 in DNA: TGTGCCAGCTTGCCCCAACTAGCGGGAGTGGGGGAGCAGTTCTTC.

The chain links TRBV11-2 to TRBJ1-6; D might be TRBD1 (5 bases). The CDR3 spans 16 residues. CDR1 is SGHAT, CDR2 FQNNGV, per germline. Trimming stripped 1 base from V and 9 bases from J, with 16 bases between. The DNA of the CDR3 is TGTGCCAGCAGCTTAGGGTGGTCTGGGACTGGTTCACCCCTCCACTTT. It codes for CASSLGWSGTGSPLHF.

This chain connects TRBV6-6 to TRBJ2-3, with 8 bases aligning to TRBD1. The CDR3 contains 15 residues. Germline CDR1 is MNHNY and CDR2 is SVGAGI (reference sequence). Trimming cost V 6 bases and J 1 base; bases outside gene matches: 6. The CDR3 loop reads CASSPGQGGTDTQYF. The CDR3 DNA reads TGTGCCAGCAGCCCAGGACAGGGCGGCACAGATACGCAGTATTTT.

The V gene is TRBV6-6, the J gene TRBJ2-7; maybe TRBD2 (6 bases). This CDR3 comprises 13 residues. In germline, CDR1 is MNHNY, CDR2 SVGAGI (reference sequence). V was clipped by 5 bases and J by 6 bases, with 14 bases between them. The CDR3 DNA is TGTGCCAGCAGTGCTCCGCGGGGAAGCGAGCAGTACTTC. Residues: CASSAPRGSEQYF.

This clone was seen only a few times. V gene TRBV30 combines with J gene TRBJ1-5, with 7 positions matching TRBD1. The CDR3 sequence is 13 residues long. J lost 4 bases, V lost 1 base, and 1 base had no gene match. Germline V lookup: CDR1 GTSNPN, CDR2 SVGIG (reference sequence). In DNA form, the CDR3 reads TGTGCCTGGAGTGCGACAGGGAATCAGCCCCAGCATTTT. This translates into CAWSATGNQPQHF.

The chain recombines TRBV6-1 with TRBJ1-4; no clear D gene. The ends were cut back, 10 bases at V and 5 bases at J, with 17 bases in the middle. The CDR3 length is 14 residues. CDR1 is MNHNS and CDR2 is SASEGT in the germline V gene. This CDR3 is CATRIGLSNEKLFF. In DNA form, the CDR3 reads TGTGCCACTAGGATAGGGTTGTCAAATGAAAAACTGTTTTTT.

This chain joins TRBV7-3 and TRBJ1-1; TRBD1 agrees at 7 bases. V gave up 3 bases and J gave up 1 base; unmatched junction bases: 2. The CDR3 totals 14 residues. In germline, CDR1 is SGHTA, CDR2 FQGTGA. Here the CDR3 DNA reads TGTGCCAGCAGCTTGGGACAGCAGAACACTGAAGCTTTCTTT. Amino acids: CASSLGQQNTEAFF. Using reference TRBV7-3 and TRBJ1-1 for the parts outside the CDR3, the full variable domain is GAGVSQTPSNKVTEKGKYVELRCDPISGHTALYWYRQSLGQGPEFLIYFQGTGAADDSGLPNDRFFAVRPEGSVSTLKIQRTERGDSAVYLCASSLGQQNTEAFFGQGTRLTVV.

The chain joins TRBV28 to TRBJ2-7, with D perhaps matching TRBD1 (5 bases). The CDR3 length is 14 residues. V was cut by 2 bases and J by 2 bases, with 10 bases left in between. Germline V gene sequence: CDR1 MDHEN, CDR2 SYDVKM. CDR3 sequence (DNA): TGTGCCAGCAGTTTACCGACAGAAACCTACGAGCAGTACTTC. It encodes CASSLPTETYEQYF.

V and J are TRBV6-1 and TRBJ2-7; 7 nucleotides match TRBD1. This CDR3 contains 19 residues. V lost 1 base and J lost 7; bases outside the gene matches: 22. Germline CDR1 reads MNHNS; CDR2 reads SASEGT. CDR3 region: CASSEDGRVPGQPPEEQYF. CDR3 DNA: TGTGCCAGCAGTGAAGACGGCCGAGTTCCGGGACAGCCCCCGGAAGAGCAGTACTTC.

This chain links TRBV5-1 with TRBJ2-1; D is undetermined. Germline V CDR1 and CDR2: SGHRS, YFSETQ. Trimming removed 0 bases from V and 0 bases from J, with 10 bases in between. This CDR3 has 16 residues. CDR3 amino acids: CASSLATLSSYNEQFF. CDR3 bases: TGCGCCAGCAGCTTGGCGACGCTGAGCTCCTACAATGAGCAGTTCTTC.

The chain uses TRBV9 and TRBJ2-1, with TRBD1 identical over 8 bases. The CDR3 spans 15 residues. Germline-derived CDR1 and CDR2 are SGDLS and YYNGEE. Trimming at V came to 3 bases and at J to 8 bases, leaving 10 bases not matched to a gene. CDR3 DNA: TGTGCCAGCAGCGCCACCCACAGGGGGATGGATGAGCAGTTCTTC. Amino acids: CASSATHRGMDEQFF. The full variable domain, completed using reference TRBV9 and TRBJ2-1, is DSGVTQTPKHLITATGQRVTLRCSPRSGDLSVYWYQQSLDQGLQFLIQYYNGEERAKGNILERFSAQQFPDLHSELNLSSLELGDSALYFCASSATHRGMDEQFFGPGTRLTVL.

The chain employs TRBV18 and TRBJ2-7; the match to TRBD1 covers 7 bases. CDR3 length equals 13 residues. CDR1 is KGHSH and CDR2 is LQKENI in the germline V gene. The V gene end was trimmed by 6 bases and the J gene end by 3 bases; junction bases not matched to a gene: 5. The CDR3 loop reads CASSQRQGYEQYF. In nucleotides, the CDR3 is TGTGCCAGCTCTCAAAGACAGGGCTACGAGCAGTACTTC.

The rearrangement uses TRBV19 and TRBJ1-5, with TRBD1 as a possible D gene (6 bases). Trimming stripped 2 bases from V and 5 bases from J, with 13 bases between. CDR3 length: 15 residues. Germline-derived CDR1 and CDR2 are LNHDA and SQIVND (reference sequence). CDR3 loop: CASSILWGAHQPQHF. The CDR3 nucleotides read TGTGCCAGTAGTATATTGTGGGGGGCCCATCAGCCCCAGCATTTT.

This chain connects TRBV5-1 to TRBJ2-7; D is unclear. Trimming took off 2 bases at V and 6 bases at J, with 6 bases between the two ends. The CDR3 length is 11 residues. In germline, CDR1 is SGHRS, CDR2 YFSETQ. The CDR3, as DNA: TGCGCCAGCAGCTTATCGGGCGAGCAGTACTTC. Translating it yields CASSLSGEQYF.

The chain employs TRBV18 and TRBJ2-1; D gene uncertain. The CDR3 extends over 13 amino acids. The V gene's germline CDR1 is KGHSH and CDR2 LQKENI. V was trimmed by 3 bases and J by 7 bases, leaving 10 bases between them. CDR3 bases: TGTGCCAGCTCACCCATGGACCAGAATGAGCAGTTCTTC. Amino acids: CASSPMDQNEQFF.